The entry below describes one T cell receptor (beta chain). It lacks a known antigen. Base qualities are not at hand, and no much larger clone is one base apart. Libraries were prepared through multiplex PCR. Sequencing was performed on an Illumina HiSeq 4000. iRepertoire HTBI primers and Arm-PCR amplification of CDR3 regions were used to construct TCR beta libraries. Before sequencing, the PCR products underwent gel purification. As for the authors' bioinformatics: Across samples, roughly 60 TRBV and over 11 TRBJ segments were identified and used for gene usage analysis of CDR3 amino acid clonotypes. COPE and FqMerger were used to merge filtered high-quality paired reads into contigs. BLAST was used to align contigs to IMGT TRBV, TRBD and TRBJ reference genes, and CDR3 was defined according to IMGT. Highly expanded clones were defined as clonotypes with a frequency above 0.1%. Repertoire diversity was measured by Shannon entropy, and V-J evenness by the Gini coefficient. A clonotype was considered public if more than one individual shared it. TCRdb redid the processing of the public reads, applying fastp at Q25 and MiXCR, and retained in-frame beta chains. Duplicate CDR3 protein sequences are folded into a single record with the most common DNA and genes. The V and J calls shown here were made by TCRdb, not taken from the authors' results. The sample data list 500,000 or so distinct CDR3 sequences, and around 15% of these were observed just once. The top ten clonotypes cover 20% to 25% of the sample.

These data belong to a study of regulatory T cells in long-lasting Graves disease (dated by TCRdb to 2020 to 2023). At the level of the whole study: In the newly diagnosed Graves' disease group, patients had been taking antithyroid drugs for less than 3 months. Persistent Graves' disease patients were compared with newly diagnosed Graves' disease patients by peripheral blood TCR sequencing and RNA sequencing. The study was registered as a clinical trial and conducted in China. A total of 33 samples underwent TCR sequencing, from about 13 patients with persistent Graves' disease and some 20 patients with newly diagnosed Graves' disease.

What this sample's time point label stands for: newly diagnosed GD, antithyroid drugs for less than 3 months. RNA was extracted from PBMCs in TRIzol for both TCR sequencing and RNA sequencing. The diagnosis of Graves' disease was made according to American Thyroid Association guidelines. The patients came from an endocrinology department in Xi'an, China. Each patient gave approximately 10 milliliters of peripheral blood, collected in an EDTA anticoagulant tube. Ficoll Paque Plus density gradient separation was used to isolate PBMCs, and no further T cell sorting was done. An Agilent 2100 Bioanalyzer and agarose gel were used to check RNA quality, while a NanoDrop 2000 measured RNA concentration. The CDR3 goes from the cysteine to the phenylalanine over 14 residues. Only CDR3 DNA is held: 42 bases, read in frame from base 1. Looking up the germline V gene (reference sequence) yields CDR1 LNHDA and CDR2 SQIVND. V is cut by 6 bases and J by 5 bases, and the space between the germline ends is 16 bases.

Paper-wide results and their limitations: Sequencing and analysis were limited to the TCR beta chain. More public clonotypes were shared among persistent patients (under 3,000) than among newly diagnosed patients (just under 1,000). Compared with newly diagnosed patients, patients with persistent Graves' disease had lower TCR Shannon entropy and fewer highly expanded clones, which suggests clonal expansion. TRBV28, TRBJ1-2 and TRBJ2-5 were preferentially used in persistent disease, while TRBV20-1 and TRBJ2-1 were favored in newly diagnosed disease. Only peripheral blood was studied, because thyroid tissue, the primary lesion, was inaccessible. The small sample size was acknowledged by the authors as a limitation that may reduce accuracy.

This sample was shared with a second study, whose subject was T cells in Graves' hyperthyroidism and ophthalmopathy. Looking at the second paper: Stable Graves' hyperthyroidism was defined as no progression to ophthalmopathy during 18 months of follow-up. Hyperthyroidism patients were aged 18 to 65 years and newly diagnosed, with disease duration of less than 2 months. Exclusion was applied to patients with uncontrolled infections, other autoimmune diseases, pregnancy or lactation. Diagnoses were established on the basis of clinical symptoms, serum thyroxine and TRAb, thyroid ultrasound, and orbital computed tomography. The TCR CDR3 was subjected to a first round of RT-PCR using the HTBI primer set and the Qiagen OneStep RT-PCR kit. Most expanded thyroid clonotypes (frequency above 0.001) were also detected in blood, a finding suggesting that blood repertoires may reflect thyroid immune responses. A 13 V-J signature model separated ophthalmopathy from stable hyperthyroidism, with around 88% sensitivity and approximately 81% specificity in cross-validation and 80%/75% in testing. In validation, progression to ophthalmopathy was predicted by the model with roughly 69% sensitivity and about 72% specificity, a median of 6.5 months before onset. To identify TCR V-J signatures that set the groups apart, the researchers used a discovery cohort of more than 95 patients, made up of 43 with Graves' ophthalmopathy and about 60 with stable Graves' hyperthyroidism. Prospective prediction of ophthalmopathy was tested in an independent validation cohort of about 19 hyperthyroidism patients and some 17 patients who later progressed to ophthalmopathy. The 75 to 100 discovery patients were randomly divided into training and test sets at a 7:3 ratio. Thyroid tissue and blood T-cell repertoires from more than five Graves' hyperthyroidism patients were also compared in the study. Following sampling, methimazole starting at 30 mg daily was given to hyperthyroidism patients, and high-dose intravenous methylprednisolone was given to ophthalmopathy patients. The libraries were constructed in a second round of multiplex PCR and then size-selected and purified. The libraries were sequenced on an Illumina HiSeq2000 using paired-end 100 bp reads. SOAPnuke was used to process the raw data, with reads discarded if the reads contained adapters or uncalled bases, had a mean Phred below 15, or lacked an exact constant-primer or identifier match. COPE v1.2.5 was used to merge high-quality paired reads, and clonotypes were defined as unique nucleotide sequences. MiTCR v1.1 was used to align clonotypes to the IMGT TRBV, TRBD and TRBJ reference segments. Only V-J combinations with frequency above 0.0001, covering about 99% of repertoires, were analysed. The TCS score was defined as the ratio of F50 (clonal expansion) to E x V (chaos), calculated using BLOSUM62-based TCRdist between CDR3 peptides within each V-J. Welch's t-statistics and random forest reduced roughly 500 V-J features to 10 to 15, which were used in a naive Bayes classifier (R e1071). Sample size was not statistically predetermined, and investigators were not blinded to group allocation. According to the paper, TCR Vbeta CDR3 sequencing was carried out on 135 peripheral blood samples, which came from under 50 ophthalmopathy, around 75 hyperthyroidism and 17 progressor patients.

The sequenced sample was peripheral blood mononuclear cells (PBMCs), obtained at new diagnosis, from a patient treated with antithyroid drugs. The sequence came from a middle-aged woman with Graves disease. Donor details come from another sample of the same person, matched by shared clones. The receptor chain draws on TRBV19 and TRBJ1-2, with TRBD1 tentatively as D gene (5 bases match). The CDR3 region reads CASSEKQVSYGYTF. In nucleotide form, the sequence is TGTGCCAGTAGCGAAAAACAGGTTTCTTATGGCTACACCTTC.